This TCR beta chain was retrieved from a study of blood T cell repertoires in COVID-19. Background on the study: COVID-19 samples from acute and convalescent phases originated in the United States, Italy and Spain. The cDNA or gDNA used as material had been derived from T cells, B-cell-depleted T cells, or PBMCs.

The table came from immunoSEQ multiplex PCR; TCRdb's copy has only in-frame clones and leaves some out. The data contain about 49,000 clones, approximately 90% of them singletons. CDR3 length: 14 amino acids. Germline loops: CDR1 MNHEY, CDR2 SMNVEV (reference sequence). The V end lost 4 bases, the J end lost 4 bases, and 11 bases lay between the germline ends. Material for sequencing was peripheral blood. The chain is built from TRBV27 and TRBJ1-5; D call uncertain. This TCR came from a man in his forties with active COVID-19. In DNA form, the CDR3 reads TGTGCCAGCAGTTCCTCCGGCGGGAATCAGCCCCAGCATTTT. Residues: CASSSSGGNQPQHF.